This paragraph reports one T cell receptor beta chain. What it recognizes is unknown. Combining a sample-barcoded 5' primer with a J-beta primer mix, a second PCR ran for about 7 to 11 cycles. A single record per CDR3 protein comes from TCRdb applying MiXCR to the 5' RACE reads. Of around 1.5 million distinct CDR3 sequences in the sample, roughly 60% are singletons; the top ten hold more than 6%. The CDR3 length is 15 residues. Germline values: CDR1 SGHRS, CDR2 YFSETQ. This sample stems from a study of blood T cells in healthy people across ages. Study-wide context: For every two T cells, template switching captured about one barcoded beta molecule.

Points from the study as a whole: Aged donors had fewer naive CD4+ cells and lower diversity than long-lived donors.

This TCR came from a man between 18 and 35 years old in good health. The V gene is TRBV5-1, the J gene TRBJ2-5; D perhaps matches TRBD1 (7 bases). The J call may be incorrect, as the DNA end agrees better with TRBJ2-7. Specimen: blood. The CDR3 region has the DNA TGCGCCAGCAGCCCCCTTCAGGGGGGTAGCTACGAGCAGTACTTC. Protein product: CASSPLQGGSYEQYF.